One T cell receptor beta chain is described in this entry. The antigen is not known. This CDR3 contains 15 residues. Trimming cost V 3 bases and J 6 bases; bases outside gene matches: 9. CDR1 is KGHSH and CDR2 is LQKENI in the germline V gene. Under the authors' procedure: A classifier of distant metastasis in papillary thyroid cancer was built from CDR3 differences (across clinicopathological groups). MiXCR was used by TCRdb to re-call the PCR reads. These V and J calls rely on TCRdb rather than the paper's analysis. The profile covers roughly 35,000 clones, with less than 40% appearing a single time and roughly 23% taken by the ten largest. Patients were all untreated before their thyroid surgery. The data belong to a study of metastatic and nonmetastatic thyroid tumors. Study context: Samples came from malignant and benign thyroid patients, and repertoires were compared across blood and tumor or nodule tissue.

The study, taken as a whole, reports: For both blood and tumor, malignant thyroid tumors reportedly showed significantly higher TCR beta diversity than benign nodules did.

The clonotype originates from a female donor with papillary thyroid cancer or a benign thyroid nodule (not recorded which). Some clones in this sample may be carry-over from other donors' samples. V is TRBV18 and J is TRBJ1-1; 8 nucleotides agree with TRBD1. What was sequenced was tumor tissue. In DNA, the CDR3 is TGTGCCAGCTCACCCCCGGGACAGGTATATCCTGAAGCTTTCTTT. Translation gives CASSPPGQVYPEAFF.